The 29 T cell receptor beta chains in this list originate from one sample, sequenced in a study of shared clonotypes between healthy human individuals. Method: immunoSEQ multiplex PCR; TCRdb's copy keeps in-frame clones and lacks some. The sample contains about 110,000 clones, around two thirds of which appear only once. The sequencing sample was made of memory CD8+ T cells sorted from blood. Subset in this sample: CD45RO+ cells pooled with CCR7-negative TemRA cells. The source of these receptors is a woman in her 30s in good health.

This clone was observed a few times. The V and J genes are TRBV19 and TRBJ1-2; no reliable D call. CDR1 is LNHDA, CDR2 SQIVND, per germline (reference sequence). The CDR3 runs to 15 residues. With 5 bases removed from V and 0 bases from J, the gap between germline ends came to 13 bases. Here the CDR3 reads CASSLSGLANYGYTF. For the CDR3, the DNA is TGTGCCAGTAGTCTCTCGGGGTTAGCTAACTATGGCTACACCTTC.

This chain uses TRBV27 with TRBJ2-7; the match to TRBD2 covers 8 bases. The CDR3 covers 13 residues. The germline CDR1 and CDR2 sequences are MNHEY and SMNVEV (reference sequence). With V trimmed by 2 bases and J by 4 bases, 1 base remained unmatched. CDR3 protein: CASSLGLAYEQYF. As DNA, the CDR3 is TGTGCCAGCAGTTTAGGACTAGCTTACGAGCAGTACTTC.

In nucleotides, the CDR3 is TGTGCCAGCAGTGAATCCCCTCAGACTAGACAGTACGGGGAGCTGTTTTTT. Its protein is CASSESPQTRQYGELFF. V is TRBV25-1 and J is TRBJ2-2; weak D call: TRBD2 (6 bases). V shed 1 base and J shed 7 bases, with 19 bases lying between them. The length of the CDR3 is 17 residues. CDR1 MGHDK and CDR2 SYGVNS come from the germline V gene.

The CDR3: CASSPGGALETQYF. CDR3 coding DNA: TGTGCCAGCAGCCCAGGCGGGGCCTTGGAGACCCAGTACTTC. The chain couples TRBV7-9 to TRBJ2-5; D might be TRBD2 (6 bases). V lost 5 bases and J lost 5, with 15 bases in between. There are 14 residues in the CDR3. The germline CDR1 and CDR2 sequences are SEHNR and FQNEAQ (reference sequence).

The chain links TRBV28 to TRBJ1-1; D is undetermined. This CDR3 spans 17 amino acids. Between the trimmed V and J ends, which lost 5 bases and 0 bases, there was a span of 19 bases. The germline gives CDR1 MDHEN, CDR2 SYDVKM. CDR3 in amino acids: CASSTRGTGRMNTEAFF. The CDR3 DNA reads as TGTGCCAGCAGTACCCGAGGTACCGGACGAATGAACACTGAAGCTTTCTTT.

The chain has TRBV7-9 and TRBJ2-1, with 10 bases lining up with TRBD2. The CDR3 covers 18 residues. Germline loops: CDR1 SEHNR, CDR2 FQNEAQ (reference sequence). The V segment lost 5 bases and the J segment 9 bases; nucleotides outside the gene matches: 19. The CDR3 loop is CASSPSPPPAGGVSEQFF. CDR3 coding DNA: TGTGCCAGCAGCCCATCCCCCCCTCCAGCGGGGGGGGTTTCTGAGCAGTTCTTC.

The CDR3 protein is CASSQDPIYEQYF. The CDR3 nucleotides are TGTGCCAGCAGCCAAGATCCGATCTACGAGCAGTACTTC. J is TRBJ2-7 and V is TRBV4-2; no firm D call. Germline CDR1 and CDR2: LGHNA and YNFKEQ. The CDR3 totals 13 residues. The ends were cut back, 0 bases at V and 3 bases at J, with 6 bases in the middle.

The CDR3 region is CASSVPGSRGETQYF. As DNA, the CDR3 is TGTGCCAGCAGTGTGCCGGGATCACGGGGGGAGACCCAGTACTTC. The J gene is TRBJ2-5, the V gene TRBV6-1; D is possibly TRBD2 (6 bases). The germline gives CDR1 MNHNS, CDR2 SASEGT. Trimming left V 4 bases short and J 5 bases short, with 17 bases between. The CDR3 totals 15 residues.

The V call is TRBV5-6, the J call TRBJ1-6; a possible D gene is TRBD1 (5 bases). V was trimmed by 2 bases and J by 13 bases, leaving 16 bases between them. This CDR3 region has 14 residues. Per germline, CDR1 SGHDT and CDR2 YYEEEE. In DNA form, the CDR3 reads TGTGCCAGCAGCTTACCGGGAACAGGCTCTCCCCTCCACTTT. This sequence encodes CASSLPGTGSPLHF.

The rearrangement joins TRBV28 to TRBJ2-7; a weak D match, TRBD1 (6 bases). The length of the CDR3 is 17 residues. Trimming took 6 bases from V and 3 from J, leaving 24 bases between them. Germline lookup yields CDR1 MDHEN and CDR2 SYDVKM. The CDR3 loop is CASRPTGTTGIFYEQYF. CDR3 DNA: TGTGCCAGCAGACCCACCGGGACCACAGGGATCTTCTACGAGCAGTACTTC. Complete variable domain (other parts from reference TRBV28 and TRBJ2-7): DVKVTQSSRYLVKRTGEKVFLECVQDMDHENMFWYRQDPGLGLRLIYFSYDVKMKEKGDIPEGYSVSREKKERFSLILESASTNQTSMYLCASRPTGTTGIFYEQYFGPGTRLTVT.

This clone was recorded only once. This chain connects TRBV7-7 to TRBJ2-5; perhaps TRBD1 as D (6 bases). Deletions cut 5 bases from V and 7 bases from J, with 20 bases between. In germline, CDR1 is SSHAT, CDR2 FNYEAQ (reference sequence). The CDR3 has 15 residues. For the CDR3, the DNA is TGTGCCAGCAGCCCCTTAAGGACAGCCCTAGGGACCCAGTACTTC. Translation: CASSPLRTALGTQYF.

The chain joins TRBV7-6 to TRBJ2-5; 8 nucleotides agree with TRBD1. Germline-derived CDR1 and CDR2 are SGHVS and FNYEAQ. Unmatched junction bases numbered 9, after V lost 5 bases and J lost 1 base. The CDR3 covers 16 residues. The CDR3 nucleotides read TGTGCCAGCAGCCTCAGACAGGGGACCCCCCAAGAGACCCAGTACTTC. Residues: CASSLRQGTPQETQYF.

The CDR3 protein is CASSYNGGLTYEQYF. DNA for the CDR3: TGTGCCAGCAGTTACAATGGGGGTCTGACCTACGAGCAGTACTTC. The V call is TRBV6-6, the J call TRBJ2-7, with D possibly being TRBD1 or TRBD2 (5 bases each). The germline V gene has CDR1 MNHNY and CDR2 SVGAGI (reference sequence). The CDR3 consists of 15 residues. Trimming left V 2 bases short and J 2 bases short, with 13 bases between.

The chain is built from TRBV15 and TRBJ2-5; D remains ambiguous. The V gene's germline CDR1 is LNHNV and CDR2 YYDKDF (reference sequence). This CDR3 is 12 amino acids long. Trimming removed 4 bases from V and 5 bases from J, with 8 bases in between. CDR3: CATSNPGETQYF. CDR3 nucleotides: TGTGCCACCAGCAACCCGGGCGAGACCCAGTACTTC.

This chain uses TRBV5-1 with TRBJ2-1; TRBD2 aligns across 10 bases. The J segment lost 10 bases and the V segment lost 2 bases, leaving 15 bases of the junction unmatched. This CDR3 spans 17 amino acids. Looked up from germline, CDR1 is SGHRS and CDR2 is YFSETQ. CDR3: CASSFSGTSDHPGEQFF. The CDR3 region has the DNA TGCGCCAGCAGCTTCTCCGGGACTAGCGATCATCCCGGGGAGCAGTTCTTC.

CDR3: CASRGTVTNEKLFF. In DNA form, the CDR3 reads TGTGCCAGCAGAGGGACAGTAACTAATGAAAAACTGTTTTTT. The V and J genes are TRBV6-5 and TRBJ1-4; 7 bases align to TRBD1. Germline CDR1 reads MNHEY; CDR2 reads SVGAGI. The CDR3 contains 14 residues. The ends lost 6 bases at V and 1 base at J; junction bases unmatched: 2.

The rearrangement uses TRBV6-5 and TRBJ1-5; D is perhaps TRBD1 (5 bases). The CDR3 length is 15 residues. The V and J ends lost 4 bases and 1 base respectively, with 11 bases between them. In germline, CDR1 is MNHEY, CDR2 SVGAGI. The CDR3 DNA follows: TGTGCCAGCAGTTCCAGAGACAGAAGCAATCAGCCCCAGCATTTT. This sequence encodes CASSSRDRSNQPQHF.

The CDR3 DNA is TGTGCCATCAGTGAGTCGTTGGGGGCCAGCTCCTACAATGAGCAGTTCTTC. This sequence encodes CAISESLGASSYNEQFF. J is TRBJ2-1 and V is TRBV10-3, with D possibly TRBD1 on 6 matching bases. This CDR3 is built from 17 residues. Germline V lookup: CDR1 ENHRY, CDR2 SYGVKD. V was clipped by 0 bases and J by 0 bases, with 12 bases between them.

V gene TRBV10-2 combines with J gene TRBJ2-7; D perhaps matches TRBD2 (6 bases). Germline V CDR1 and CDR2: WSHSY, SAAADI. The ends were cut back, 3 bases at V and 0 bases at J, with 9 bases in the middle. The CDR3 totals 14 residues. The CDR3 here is CASSEDGSSYEQYF. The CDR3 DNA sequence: TGCGCCAGCAGTGAAGACGGGAGCTCCTACGAGCAGTACTTC.

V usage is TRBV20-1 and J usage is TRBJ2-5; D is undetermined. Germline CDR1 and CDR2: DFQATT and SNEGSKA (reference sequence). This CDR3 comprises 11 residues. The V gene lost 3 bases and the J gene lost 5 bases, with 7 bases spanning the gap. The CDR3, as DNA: TGCAGTGCTAGTACTTGGGAGACCCAGTACTTC. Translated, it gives CSASTWETQYF.

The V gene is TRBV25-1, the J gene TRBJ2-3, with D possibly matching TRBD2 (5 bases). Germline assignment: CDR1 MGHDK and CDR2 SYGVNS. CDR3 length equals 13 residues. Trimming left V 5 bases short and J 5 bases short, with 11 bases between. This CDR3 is CASSTGKGDTQYF. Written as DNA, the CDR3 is TGTGCCAGCAGTACCGGGAAGGGAGATACGCAGTATTTT. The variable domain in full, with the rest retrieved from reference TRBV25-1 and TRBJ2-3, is EADIYQTPRYLVIGTGKKITLECSQTMGHDKMYWYQQDPGMELHLIHYSYGVNSTEKGDLSSESTVSRIRTEHFPLTLESARPSHTSQYLCASSTGKGDTQYFGPGTRLTVL.

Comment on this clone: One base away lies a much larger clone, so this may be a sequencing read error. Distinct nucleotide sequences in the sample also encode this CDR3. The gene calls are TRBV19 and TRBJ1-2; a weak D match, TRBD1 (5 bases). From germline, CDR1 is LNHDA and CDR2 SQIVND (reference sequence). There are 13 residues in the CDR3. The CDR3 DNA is TGTGCCAGTAGTATAGGGACATCTTATGGTTACACCTTC. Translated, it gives CASSIGTSYGYTF.

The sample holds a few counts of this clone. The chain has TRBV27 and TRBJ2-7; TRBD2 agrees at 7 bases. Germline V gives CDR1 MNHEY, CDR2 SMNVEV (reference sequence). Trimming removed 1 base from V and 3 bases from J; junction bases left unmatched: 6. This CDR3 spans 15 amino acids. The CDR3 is CASSLYRGGLYEQYF. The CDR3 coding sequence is TGTGCCAGCAGTTTATATCGGGGAGGGCTCTACGAGCAGTACTTC.

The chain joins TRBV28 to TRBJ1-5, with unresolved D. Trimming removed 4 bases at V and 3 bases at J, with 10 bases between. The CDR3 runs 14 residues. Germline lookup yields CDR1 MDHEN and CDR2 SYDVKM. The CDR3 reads CASSWRQSNQPQHF. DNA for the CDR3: TGTGCCAGCAGTTGGAGGCAGTCCAATCAGCCCCAGCATTTT.

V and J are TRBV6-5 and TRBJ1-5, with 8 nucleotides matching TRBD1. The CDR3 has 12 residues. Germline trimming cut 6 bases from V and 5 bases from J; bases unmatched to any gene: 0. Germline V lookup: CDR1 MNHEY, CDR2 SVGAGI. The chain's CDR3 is CASRQGDQPQHF. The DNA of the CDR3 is TGTGCCAGCAGACAGGGGGATCAGCCCCAGCATTTT.

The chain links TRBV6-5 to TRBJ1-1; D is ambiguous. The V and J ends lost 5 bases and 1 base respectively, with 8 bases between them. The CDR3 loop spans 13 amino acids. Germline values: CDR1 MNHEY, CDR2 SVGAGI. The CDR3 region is CASSVVPNTEAFF. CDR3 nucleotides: TGTGCCAGCAGTGTGGTGCCGAACACTGAAGCTTTCTTT.

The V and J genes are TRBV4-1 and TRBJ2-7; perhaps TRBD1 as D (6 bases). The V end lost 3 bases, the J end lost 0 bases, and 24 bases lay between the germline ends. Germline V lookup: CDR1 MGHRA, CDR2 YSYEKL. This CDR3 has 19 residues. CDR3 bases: TGCGCCAGCAGCCACGTAATCCCTTTGGACAGTCAGAGCTCCTACGAGCAGTACTTC. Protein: CASSHVIPLDSQSSYEQYF.

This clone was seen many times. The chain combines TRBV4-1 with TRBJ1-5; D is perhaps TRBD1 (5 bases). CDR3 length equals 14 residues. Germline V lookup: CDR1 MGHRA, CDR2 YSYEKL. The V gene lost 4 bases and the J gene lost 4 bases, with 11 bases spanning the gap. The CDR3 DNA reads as TGCGCCAGCAGCCTACCGGACACTAATCAGCCCCAGCATTTT. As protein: CASSLPDTNQPQHF.

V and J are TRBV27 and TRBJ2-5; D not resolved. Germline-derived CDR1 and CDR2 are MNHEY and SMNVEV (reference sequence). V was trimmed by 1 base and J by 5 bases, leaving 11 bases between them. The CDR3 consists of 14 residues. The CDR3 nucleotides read TGTGCCAGCAGTTTATTAGGGCGCCCGGAGACCCAGTACTTC. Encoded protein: CASSLLGRPETQYF.